These T cell receptor beta chains were read from a single sample in a study of OX40 agonist ivuxolimab in advanced cancers. Sequencing was performed with immunoSEQ multiplex PCR; in TCRdb, only in-frame clones are kept and a portion is missing. In the table there are about 120,000 clones, about 92% of which are singletons. Sample: CD4+ or CD8+ T cells sorted from blood, taken in a trial of the OX40 agonist ivuxolimab. The source is an adult with an advanced solid tumor such as melanoma, head and neck, liver or kidney cancer. CDR3s include the opening cysteine and the closing phenylalanine or tryptophan. The D gene is left open where the match is weak. Size is omitted from some rows. Given values are once, few, many or a class for expanded clones.

CDR3	DNA	D	V	J	size
CASSLTEGQGYTF	TGCGCCAGCAGCCTTACGGAGGGTCAAGGCTACACCTTC	NA	TRBV4-1	TRBJ1-2	NA
CASSLSRGNNEQFF	TGTGCCAGCAGCTTAAGCCGGGGTAACAATGAGCAGTTCTTC	NA	TRBV7-6	TRBJ2-1	NA
CASSEYSSGANVLTF	TGTGCCAGCAGTGAATACAGCTCTGGGGCCAACGTCCTGACTTTC	NA	TRBV2	TRBJ2-6	few
CASSLGPSSYNEQFF	TGTGCCAGCAGCTTAGGGCCGAGCTCCTACAATGAGCAGTTCTTC	NA	TRBV7-2	TRBJ2-1	NA
CATSPTSGGADTQYF	TGTGCCACCAGTCCCACTAGCGGGGGTGCAGATACGCAGTATTTT	TRBD2	TRBV15	TRBJ2-3	NA
CASSLRRQFLETQYF	TGTGCCAGCAGTTTGCGACGACAGTTTCTCGAGACCCAGTACTTC	NA	TRBV28	TRBJ2-5	NA
CASSGTGGINEQFF	TGCGCCAGCTCTGGGACAGGGGGAATCAATGAGCAGTTCTTC	TRBD1	TRBV5-1	TRBJ2-1	NA
CASSPTLTGVNTEAFF	TGCGCCAGCAGCCCGACCCTGACAGGGGTAAACACTGAAGCTTTCTTT	TRBD1	TRBV5-1	TRBJ1-1	NA
CASSQELHNQPQHF	TGCGCCAGCAGCCAAGAACTGCACAATCAGCCCCAGCATTTT	NA	TRBV4-3	TRBJ1-5	NA
CASSPSTGGSYEQYF	TGTGCCAGCTCACCAAGTACGGGGGGGTCCTACGAGCAGTACTTC	TRBD2	TRBV18	TRBJ2-7	NA
CAWSVRFSSEQYF	TGTGCCTGGAGTGTACGGTTTAGTAGCGAGCAGTACTTC	NA	TRBV30	TRBJ2-7	NA
CASSQGNYGYTF	TGTGCCAGCAGCCAGGGGAACTATGGCTACACCTTC	NA	TRBV6-6	TRBJ1-2	NA
CASSQDLTGSSYNEQFF	TGTGCCAGCAGCCAAGATCTAACAGGGAGCTCCTACAATGAGCAGTTCTTC	NA	TRBV4-2	TRBJ2-1	NA
CASSEGQGVYEQYF	TGTGCCAGCAGTGAAGGGCAGGGGGTATACGAGCAGTACTTC	TRBD1	TRBV25-1	TRBJ2-7	NA
CASSVYRGPAETQYF	TGTGCCAGCAGCGTTTACAGGGGTCCGGCAGAGACCCAGTACTTC	TRBD1	TRBV11-2	TRBJ2-5	NA